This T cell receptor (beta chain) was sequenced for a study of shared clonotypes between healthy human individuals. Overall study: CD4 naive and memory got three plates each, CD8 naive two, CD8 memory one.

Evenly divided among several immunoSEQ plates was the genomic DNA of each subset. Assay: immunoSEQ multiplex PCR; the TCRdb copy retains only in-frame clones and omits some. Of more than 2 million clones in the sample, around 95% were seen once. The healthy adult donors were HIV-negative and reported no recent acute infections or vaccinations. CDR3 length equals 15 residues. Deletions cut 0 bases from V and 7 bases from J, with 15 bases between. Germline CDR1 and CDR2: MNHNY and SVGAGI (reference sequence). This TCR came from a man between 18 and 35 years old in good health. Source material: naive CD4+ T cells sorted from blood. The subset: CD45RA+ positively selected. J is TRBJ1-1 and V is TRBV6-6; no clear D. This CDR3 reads CASSYSRPGPHEAFF. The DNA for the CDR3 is TGTGCCAGCAGTTACTCGAGGCCAGGCCCGCATGAAGCTTTCTTT.